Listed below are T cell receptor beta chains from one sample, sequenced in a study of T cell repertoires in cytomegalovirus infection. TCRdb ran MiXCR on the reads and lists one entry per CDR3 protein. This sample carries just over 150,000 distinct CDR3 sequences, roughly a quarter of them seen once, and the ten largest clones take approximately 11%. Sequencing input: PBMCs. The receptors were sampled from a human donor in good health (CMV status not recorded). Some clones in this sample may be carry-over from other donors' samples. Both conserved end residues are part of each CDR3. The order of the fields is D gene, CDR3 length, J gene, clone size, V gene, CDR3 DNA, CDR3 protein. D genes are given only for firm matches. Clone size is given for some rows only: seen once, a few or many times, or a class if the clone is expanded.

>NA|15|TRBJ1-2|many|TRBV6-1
TGTGCCAGCAGTACCCCACGCCACCGGGACTATGGCTACACCTTC
CASSTPRHRDYGYTF
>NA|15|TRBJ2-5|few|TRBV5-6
TGTGCCAGCAGCTCGCAGGGATCTGGACGGGAGACCCAGTACTTC
CASSSQGSGRETQYF
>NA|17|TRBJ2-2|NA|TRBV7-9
TGTGCCAGCAGCCCCCTAGGGGTTGGGAGAAACACCGGGGAGCTGTTTTTT
CASSPLGVGRNTGELFF
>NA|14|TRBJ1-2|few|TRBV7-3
TGTGCCAGCAGCCGTAGAGCGCCCAACTATGGCTACACCTTC
CASSRRAPNYGYTF
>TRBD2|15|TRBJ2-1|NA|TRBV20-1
TGCAGTGCTAGACGACTAGCGGGGGCCTACAATGAGCAGTTCTTC
CSARRLAGAYNEQFF
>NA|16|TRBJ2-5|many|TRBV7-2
TGTGCCAGCAGCTTATTCGGCGGGGCCAACCAAGAGACCCAGTACTTC
CASSLFGGANQETQYF
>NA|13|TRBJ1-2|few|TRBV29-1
TGCAGCGTTGTGAGGGACCAAGGGGAAGGCTACACCTTC
CSVVRDQGEGYTF
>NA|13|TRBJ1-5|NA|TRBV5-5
TGTGCCAGCAGCCCTATCCAGGGGCAGCCCCAGCATTTT
CASSPIQGQPQHF
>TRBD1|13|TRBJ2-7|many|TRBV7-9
TGTGCCAGCGAAGGGACAGTCTCCTACGAGCAGTACTTC
CASEGTVSYEQYF
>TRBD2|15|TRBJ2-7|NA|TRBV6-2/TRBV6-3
TGTGCCAGCAGAACGAGACTAGCTGGAACCTACGAGCAGTACTTC
CASRTRLAGTYEQYF
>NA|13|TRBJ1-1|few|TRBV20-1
TGCAGTGCTAGGGGCGGGACGAACACTGAAGCTTTCTTT
CSARGGTNTEAFF
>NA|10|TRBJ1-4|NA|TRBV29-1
TGCAGCGTTATGACCGCGAAACTGTTTTTT
CSVMTAKLFF
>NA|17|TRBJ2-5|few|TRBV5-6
TGTGCCAGCAGCTTGGAGGGCGGTGCCCTCGGGGGAGAGACCCAGTACTTC
CASSLEGGALGGETQYF
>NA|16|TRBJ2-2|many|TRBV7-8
TGTGCCAGCAGCTTAGTACTGGATCCAAGGACCGGGGAGCTGTTTTTT
CASSLVLDPRTGELFF
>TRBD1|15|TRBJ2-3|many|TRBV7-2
TGTGCCAGCAGCTTAAGGGGGCCGGGGACAGATACGCAGTATTTT
CASSLRGPGTDTQYF
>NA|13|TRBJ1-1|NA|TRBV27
TGTGCCAGCAGTTTGTCATGGAACACTGAAGCTTTCTTT
CASSLSWNTEAFF
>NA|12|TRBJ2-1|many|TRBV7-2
TGTGCCAGCAGCTTAGGTGGGTATGAGCAGTTCTTC
CASSLGGYEQFF